A selection of T cell receptor beta chains follows, all from one sample in a study of blood T cell repertoires in COVID-19. The repertoire was sequenced with immunoSEQ multiplex PCR; TCRdb's copy has only in-frame clones and lacks some. The table lists hundreds of thousands of clones, roughly 90% of them singletons, with about an eighth in the top ten. Sequencing input: peripheral blood. These receptors originate from a woman aged 65 to 85 with COVID-19, enrolled during active disease. CDR3s include the opening cysteine and the closing phenylalanine or tryptophan. Each record gives: D gene, J gene, clone size, V gene, CDR3 protein, CDR3 DNA. A D gene is named only where the DNA matches it firmly. Only part of the rows carry a size: once, few, many, or a class if the clone is expanded.

D gene: .
J gene: TRBJ1-2
clone size: .
V gene: TRBV6-5
CDR3 protein: CASRPGQRERYGYTF
CDR3 DNA: TGTGCCAGCAGACCCGGACAGCGGGAACGCTATGGCTACACCTTC

D gene: .
J gene: TRBJ1-5
clone size: .
V gene: TRBV6-5
CDR3 protein: CASSYFEGNQPQHF
CDR3 DNA: TGTGCCAGCAGTTACTTTGAGGGCAATCAGCCCCAGCATTTT

D gene: TRBD1
J gene: TRBJ2-7
clone size: .
V gene: TRBV7-6
CDR3 protein: CASSTHPGQGAYEQYF
CDR3 DNA: TGTGCCAGCAGCACCCATCCGGGACAGGGAGCCTACGAGCAGTACTTC

D gene: TRBD1
J gene: TRBJ1-5
clone size: .
V gene: TRBV19
CDR3 protein: CASRPGQYSNQPQHF
CDR3 DNA: TGTGCCAGTAGACCGGGACAGTATAGCAATCAGCCCCAGCATTTT

D gene: .
J gene: TRBJ2-7
clone size: .
V gene: TRBV5-4
CDR3 protein: CASSLLGLSAYEQYF
CDR3 DNA: TGTGCCAGCAGCTTGTTAGGACTTAGCGCCTACGAGCAGTACTTC

D gene: .
J gene: TRBJ1-2
clone size: few
V gene: TRBV27
CDR3 protein: CASRAGAANYGYTF
CDR3 DNA: TGTGCCAGCAGGGCGGGGGCTGCTAACTATGGCTACACCTTC

D gene: .
J gene: TRBJ2-3
clone size: .
V gene: TRBV3-1/TRBV3-2
CDR3 protein: CASSHKTPPDTQYF
CDR3 DNA: TGTGCCAGCAGCCATAAGACTCCCCCAGATACGCAGTATTTT

D gene: .
J gene: TRBJ2-3
clone size: .
V gene: TRBV7-8
CDR3 protein: CASSLDGGGAADTQYF
CDR3 DNA: TGTGCCAGCAGCTTAGATGGTGGGGGGGCGGCAGATACGCAGTATTTT

D gene: TRBD2
J gene: TRBJ2-1
clone size: few
V gene: TRBV5-1
CDR3 protein: CASSFASGGNNEQFF
CDR3 DNA: TGCGCCAGCAGCTTTGCTAGCGGGGGGAACAATGAGCAGTTCTTC

D gene: .
J gene: TRBJ1-4
clone size: .
V gene: TRBV19
CDR3 protein: CASSTGTYGGATNEKLFF
CDR3 DNA: TGTGCCAGTAGTACCGGGACGTACGGGGGAGCAACTAATGAAAAACTGTTTTTT

D gene: .
J gene: TRBJ1-1
clone size: .
V gene: TRBV5-1
CDR3 protein: CASSLAFGAMNTEAFF
CDR3 DNA: TGCGCCAGCAGCTTGGCTTTCGGAGCAATGAACACTGAAGCTTTCTTT

D gene: TRBD1
J gene: TRBJ1-5
clone size: .
V gene: TRBV7-2
CDR3 protein: CASSRDRGKSQHF
CDR3 DNA: TGTGCCAGCAGTCGGGACAGGGGAAAGTCCCAGCATTTT

D gene: .
J gene: TRBJ1-3
clone size: .
V gene: TRBV7-2
CDR3 protein: CASSPTGSGNTIYF
CDR3 DNA: TGTGCCAGCAGCCCTACAGGATCTGGAAACACCATATATTTT

D gene: TRBD2
J gene: TRBJ2-1
clone size: .
V gene: TRBV4-2
CDR3 protein: CASSQDLVVAGNNEQFF
CDR3 DNA: TGTGCCAGCAGCCAAGATCTGGTAGTAGCGGGGAACAATGAGCAGTTCTTC

D gene: TRBD2
J gene: TRBJ2-5
clone size: few
V gene: TRBV4-1
CDR3 protein: CASSQDLPSGGGETQYF
CDR3 DNA: TGCGCCAGCAGCCAAGATCTGCCTAGCGGGGGTGGAGAGACCCAGTACTTC

D gene: .
J gene: TRBJ2-7
clone size: .
V gene: TRBV5-1
CDR3 protein: CASSPSDIFYEQYF
CDR3 DNA: TGCGCCAGCAGCCCCTCGGACATTTTCTACGAGCAGTACTTC